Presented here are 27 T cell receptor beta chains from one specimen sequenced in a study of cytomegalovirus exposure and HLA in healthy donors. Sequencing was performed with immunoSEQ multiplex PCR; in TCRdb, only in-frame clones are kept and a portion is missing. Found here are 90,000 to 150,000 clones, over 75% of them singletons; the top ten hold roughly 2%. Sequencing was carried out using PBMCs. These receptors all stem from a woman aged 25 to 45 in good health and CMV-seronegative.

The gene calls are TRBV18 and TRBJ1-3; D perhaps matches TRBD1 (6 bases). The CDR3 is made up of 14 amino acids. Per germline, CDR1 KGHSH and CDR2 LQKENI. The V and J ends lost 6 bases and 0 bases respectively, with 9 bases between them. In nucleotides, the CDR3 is TGTGCCAGCTCGGGGGCTCGCTCTGGAAACACCATATATTTT. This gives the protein CASSGARSGNTIYF.

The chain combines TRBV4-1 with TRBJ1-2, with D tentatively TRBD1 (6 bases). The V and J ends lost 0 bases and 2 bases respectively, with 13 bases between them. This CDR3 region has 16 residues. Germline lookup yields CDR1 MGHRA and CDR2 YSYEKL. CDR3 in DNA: TGCGCCAGCAGCCAAGATGAATGGGGGCAGAACTATGGCTACACCTTC. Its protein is CASSQDEWGQNYGYTF.

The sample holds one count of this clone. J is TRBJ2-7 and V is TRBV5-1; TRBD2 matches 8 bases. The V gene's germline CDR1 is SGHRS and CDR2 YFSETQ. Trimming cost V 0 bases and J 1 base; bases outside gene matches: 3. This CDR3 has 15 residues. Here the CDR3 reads CASSLDGGASYEQYF. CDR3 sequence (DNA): TGCGCCAGCAGCTTGGACGGGGGGGCTTCCTACGAGCAGTACTTC.

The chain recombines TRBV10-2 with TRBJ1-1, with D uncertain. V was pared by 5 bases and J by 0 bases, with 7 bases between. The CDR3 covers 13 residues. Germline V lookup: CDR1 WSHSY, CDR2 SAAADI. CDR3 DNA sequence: TGCGCCAGCAGTACGGTGCTGAACACTGAAGCTTTCTTT. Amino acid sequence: CASSTVLNTEAFF.

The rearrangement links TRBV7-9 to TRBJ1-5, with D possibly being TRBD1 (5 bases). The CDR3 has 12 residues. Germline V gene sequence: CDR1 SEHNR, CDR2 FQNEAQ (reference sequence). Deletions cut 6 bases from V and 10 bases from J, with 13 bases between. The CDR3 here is CASSQSGGPQHF. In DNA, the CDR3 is TGTGCCAGCAGTCAAAGCGGGGGACCCCAGCATTTT.

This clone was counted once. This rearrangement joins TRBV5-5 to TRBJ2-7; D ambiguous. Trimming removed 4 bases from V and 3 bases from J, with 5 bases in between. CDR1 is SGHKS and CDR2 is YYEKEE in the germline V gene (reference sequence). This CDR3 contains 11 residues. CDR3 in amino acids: CASSIYYEQYF. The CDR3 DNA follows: TGTGCCAGCAGCATATACTACGAGCAGTACTTC.

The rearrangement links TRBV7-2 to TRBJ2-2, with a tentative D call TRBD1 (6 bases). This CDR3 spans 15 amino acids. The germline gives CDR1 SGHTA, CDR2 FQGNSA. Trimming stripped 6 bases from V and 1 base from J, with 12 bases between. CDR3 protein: CASRAPGQNTGELFF. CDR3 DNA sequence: TGTGCCAGCAGGGCCCCGGGACAGAACACCGGGGAGCTGTTTTTT.

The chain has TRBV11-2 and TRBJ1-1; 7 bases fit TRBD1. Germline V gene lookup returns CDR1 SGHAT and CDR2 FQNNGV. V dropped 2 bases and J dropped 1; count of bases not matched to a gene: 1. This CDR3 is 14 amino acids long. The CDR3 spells CASSLTGANTEAFF. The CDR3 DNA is TGTGCCAGCAGCTTAACAGGGGCGAACACTGAAGCTTTCTTT. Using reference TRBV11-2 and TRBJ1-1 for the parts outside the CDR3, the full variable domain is EAGVAQSPRYKIIEKRQSVAFWCNPISGHATLYWYQQILGQGPKLLIQFQNNGVVDDSQLPKDRFSAERLKGVDSTLKIQPAKLEDSAVYLCASSLTGANTEAFFGQGTRLTVV.

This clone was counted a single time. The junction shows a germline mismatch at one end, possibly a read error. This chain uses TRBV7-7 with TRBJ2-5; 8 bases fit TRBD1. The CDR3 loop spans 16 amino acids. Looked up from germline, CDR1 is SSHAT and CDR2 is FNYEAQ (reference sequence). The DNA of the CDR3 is TGTGCTAGCAGCTTAGGCGCGGACAGGGAAAAAGAGACCCAGTACTTC. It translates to CASSLGADREKETQYF.

For the CDR3, the DNA is TGTGCCAGCAGCTTGGGCCAAGCGAACACTGAAGCTTTCTTT. Translating gives CASSLGQANTEAFF. This chain uses TRBV5-4 with TRBJ1-1; D unresolved. The CDR3 runs 14 residues. Germline V gene data show CDR1 as SGHNT and CDR2 as YYREEE (reference sequence). Trimming took 0 bases from V and 1 from J, leaving 7 bases between them.

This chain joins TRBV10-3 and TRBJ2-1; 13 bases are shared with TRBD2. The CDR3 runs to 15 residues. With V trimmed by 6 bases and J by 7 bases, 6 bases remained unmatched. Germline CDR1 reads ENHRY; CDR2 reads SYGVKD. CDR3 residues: CAISGLAGELNEQFF. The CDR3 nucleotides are TGTGCCATCAGCGGACTAGCGGGGGAGCTGAATGAGCAGTTCTTC.

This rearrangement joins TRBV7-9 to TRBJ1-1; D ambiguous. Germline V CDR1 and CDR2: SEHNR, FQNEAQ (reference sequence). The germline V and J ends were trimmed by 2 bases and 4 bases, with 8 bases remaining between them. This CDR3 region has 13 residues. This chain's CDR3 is CASSLTQITEAFF. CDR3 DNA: TGTGCCAGCAGCTTAACACAGATCACTGAAGCTTTCTTT. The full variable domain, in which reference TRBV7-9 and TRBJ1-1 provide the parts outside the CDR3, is DTGVSQNPRHKITKRGQNVTFRCDPISEHNRLYWYRQTLGQGPEFLTYFQNEAQLEKSRLLSDRFSAERPKGSFSTLEIQRTEQGDSAMYLCASSLTQITEAFFGQGTRLTVV.

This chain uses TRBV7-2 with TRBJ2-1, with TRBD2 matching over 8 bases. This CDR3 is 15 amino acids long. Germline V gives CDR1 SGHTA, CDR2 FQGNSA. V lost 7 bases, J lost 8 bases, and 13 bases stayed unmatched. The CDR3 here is CASTLRSRGADEQFF. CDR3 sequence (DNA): TGTGCCAGCACCCTAAGGTCGCGGGGGGCGGATGAGCAGTTCTTC.

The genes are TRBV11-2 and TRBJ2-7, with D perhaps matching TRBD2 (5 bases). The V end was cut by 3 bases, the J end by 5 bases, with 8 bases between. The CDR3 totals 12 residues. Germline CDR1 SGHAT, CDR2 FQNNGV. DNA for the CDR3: TGTGCCAGCAGCTTGAGGGTCCACGAGCAGTACTTC. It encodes CASSLRVHEQYF.

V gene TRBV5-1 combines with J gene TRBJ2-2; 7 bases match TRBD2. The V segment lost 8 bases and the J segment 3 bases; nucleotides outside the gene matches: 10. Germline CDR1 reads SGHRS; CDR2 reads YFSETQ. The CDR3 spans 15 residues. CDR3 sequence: CASGPARGDTGELFF. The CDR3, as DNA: TGCGCCAGTGGTCCTGCTCGGGGGGACACCGGGGAGCTGTTTTTT.

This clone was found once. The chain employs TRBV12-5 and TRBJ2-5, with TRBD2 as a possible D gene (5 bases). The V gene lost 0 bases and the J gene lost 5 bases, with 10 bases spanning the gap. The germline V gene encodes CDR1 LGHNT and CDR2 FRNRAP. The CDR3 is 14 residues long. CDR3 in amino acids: CASGLVGSGETQYF. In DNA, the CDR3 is TGTGCTAGTGGTTTGGTAGGCTCGGGGGAGACCCAGTACTTC.

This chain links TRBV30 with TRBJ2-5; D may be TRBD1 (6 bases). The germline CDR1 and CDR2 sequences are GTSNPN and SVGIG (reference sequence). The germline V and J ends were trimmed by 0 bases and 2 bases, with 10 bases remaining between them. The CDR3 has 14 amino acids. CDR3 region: CAWSVLTGQETQYF. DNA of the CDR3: TGTGCCTGGAGTGTACTTACAGGGCAAGAGACCCAGTACTTC. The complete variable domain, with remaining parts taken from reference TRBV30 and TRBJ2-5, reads SQTIHQWPATLVQPVGSPLSLECTVEGTSNPNLYWYRQAAGRGLQLLFYSVGIGQISSEVPQNLSASRPQDRQFILSSKKLLLSDSGFYLCAWSVLTGQETQYFGPGTRLLVL.

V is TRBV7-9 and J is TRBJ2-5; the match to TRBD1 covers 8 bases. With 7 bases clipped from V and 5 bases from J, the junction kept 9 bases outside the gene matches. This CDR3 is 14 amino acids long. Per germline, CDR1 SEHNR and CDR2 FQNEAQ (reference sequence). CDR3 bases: TGTGCCAGCACCCTATCACAGGGGGGTGAGACCCAGTACTTC. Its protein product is CASTLSQGGETQYF.

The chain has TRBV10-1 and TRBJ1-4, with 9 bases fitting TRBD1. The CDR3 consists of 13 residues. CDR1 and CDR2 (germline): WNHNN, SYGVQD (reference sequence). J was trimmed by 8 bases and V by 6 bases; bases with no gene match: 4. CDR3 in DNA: TGCGCCAGCAGGGGACAGGGTAGGGAAAAACTGTTTTTT. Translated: CASRGQGREKLFF.

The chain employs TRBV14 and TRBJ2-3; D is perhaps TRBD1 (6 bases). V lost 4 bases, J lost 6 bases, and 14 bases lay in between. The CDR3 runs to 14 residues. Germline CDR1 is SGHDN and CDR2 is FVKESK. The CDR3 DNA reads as TGTGCCAGCAGCCGTCGGACAGTTTTTGATACGCAGTATTTT. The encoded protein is CASSRRTVFDTQYF.

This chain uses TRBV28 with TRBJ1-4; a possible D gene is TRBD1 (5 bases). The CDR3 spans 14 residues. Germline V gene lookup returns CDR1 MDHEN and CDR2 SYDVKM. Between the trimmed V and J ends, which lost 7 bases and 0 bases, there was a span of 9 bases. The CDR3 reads CASTWGATNEKLFF. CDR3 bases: TGTGCCAGCACCTGGGGGGCAACTAATGAAAAACTGTTTTTT.

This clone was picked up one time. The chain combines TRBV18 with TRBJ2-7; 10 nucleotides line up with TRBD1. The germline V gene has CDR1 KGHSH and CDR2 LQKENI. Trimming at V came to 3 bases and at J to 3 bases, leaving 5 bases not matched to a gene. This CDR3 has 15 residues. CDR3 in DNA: TGTGCCAGCTCACCTGGACAGGGGGGCCGCTACGAGCAGTACTTC. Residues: CASSPGQGGRYEQYF. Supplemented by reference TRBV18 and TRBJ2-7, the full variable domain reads NAGVMQNPRHLVRRRGQEARLRCSPMKGHSHVYWYRQLPEEGLKFMVYLQKENIIDESGMPKERFSAEFPKEGPSILRIQQVVRGDSAAYFCASSPGQGGRYEQYFGPGTRLTVT.

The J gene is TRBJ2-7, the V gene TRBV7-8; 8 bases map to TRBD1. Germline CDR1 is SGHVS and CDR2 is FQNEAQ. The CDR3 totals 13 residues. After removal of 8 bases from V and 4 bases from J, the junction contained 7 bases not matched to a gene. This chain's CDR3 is CASGRQGPYEQYF. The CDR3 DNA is TGTGCCAGCGGTCGACAGGGGCCGTACGAGCAGTACTTC.

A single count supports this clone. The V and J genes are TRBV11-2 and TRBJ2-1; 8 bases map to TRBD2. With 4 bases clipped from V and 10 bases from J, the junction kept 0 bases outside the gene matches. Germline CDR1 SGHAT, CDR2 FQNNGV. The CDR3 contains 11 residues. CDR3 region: CASSSGGEQFF. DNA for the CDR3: TGTGCCAGCAGCTCGGGGGGGGAGCAGTTCTTC.

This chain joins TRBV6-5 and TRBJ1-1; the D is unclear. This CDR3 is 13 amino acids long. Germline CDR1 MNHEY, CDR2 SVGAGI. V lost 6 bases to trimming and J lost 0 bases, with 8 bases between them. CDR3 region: CASRRAMNTEAFF. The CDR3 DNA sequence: TGTGCCAGCAGGAGGGCCATGAACACTGAAGCTTTCTTT.

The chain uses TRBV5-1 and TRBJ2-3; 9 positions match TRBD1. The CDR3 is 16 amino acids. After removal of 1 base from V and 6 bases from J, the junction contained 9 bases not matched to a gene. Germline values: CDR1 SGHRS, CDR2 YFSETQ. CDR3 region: CASSLSTTGGIDTQYF. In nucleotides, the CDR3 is TGCGCCAGCAGCTTGTCGACTACAGGGGGCATTGATACGCAGTATTTT.

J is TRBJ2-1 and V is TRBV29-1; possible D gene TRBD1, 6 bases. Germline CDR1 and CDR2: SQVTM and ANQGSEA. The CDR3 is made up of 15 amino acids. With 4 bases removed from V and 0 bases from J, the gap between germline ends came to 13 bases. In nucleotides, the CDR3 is TGCAGCGTTGGCCAGGGGTCCAGCTCCTACAATGAGCAGTTCTTC. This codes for CSVGQGSSSYNEQFF.